The 22 T cell receptor beta chains below were found in one sample sequenced in a study of shared clonotypes between healthy human individuals. Profiling relied on immunoSEQ multiplex PCR, and the TCRdb table lists in-frame clones only, not all of them. The table lists about 680,000 clones, approximately 75% of them singletons. Sequencing was carried out using memory CD4+ T cells sorted from blood. Subset indicated: CD45RA-negative fraction. The source is a woman aged 25 to 39 in good health.

This clone was seen more than once but under ten times. This chain connects TRBV28 to TRBJ2-1, with a possible D match to TRBD2 (6 bases). The CDR3 extends over 16 amino acids. Trimming shortened V by 3 bases and J by 5 bases, and 17 bases separated the two germline ends. Germline CDR1 MDHEN, CDR2 SYDVKM. CDR3 amino acids: CASSLYGSLRHNEQFF. As DNA, the CDR3 is TGTGCCAGCAGTTTGTACGGGAGCTTGAGGCACAATGAGCAGTTCTTC.

This clone was seen more than once but under ten times. V and J are TRBV7-6 and TRBJ2-7, with 9 bases matching TRBD1. Germline V gene data show CDR1 as SGHVS and CDR2 as FNYEAQ. V was clipped by 7 bases and J by 3 bases; unmatched bases: 13. CDR3 length equals 16 residues. CDR3 sequence: CASNLRTGTGLYEQYF. In DNA form, the CDR3 reads TGTGCCAGCAACCTTAGAACCGGGACAGGGCTCTACGAGCAGTACTTC.

In its sample, this clone was seen a few times. This sequence joins TRBV15 and TRBJ1-1; 10 bases line up with TRBD1. The CDR3 totals 19 residues. From germline, CDR1 is LNHNV and CDR2 YYDKDF (reference sequence). V lost 2 bases and J lost 5; bases outside the gene matches: 17. The CDR3 is CATSRPRAGQGTGRTEAFF. DNA of the CDR3: TGTGCCACCAGCAGACCTAGGGCGGGACAGGGGACAGGGCGGACTGAAGCTTTCTTT.

CDR3 bases: TGTGCCAGCAGAGTGGTAGGGGGGAGTGGAGAGACCCAGTACTTC. Translated: CASRVVGGSGETQYF. V and J are TRBV27 and TRBJ2-5; tentatively, D is TRBD1 or TRBD2 (6 bases each). The CDR3 runs 15 residues. Germline-derived CDR1 and CDR2 are MNHEY and SMNVEV (reference sequence). V lost 6 bases, J lost 4 bases, and 18 bases lay in between.

J is TRBJ2-3 and V is TRBV9; TRBD1 agrees at 9 bases. Germline V gives CDR1 SGDLS, CDR2 YYNGEE. The junction had 14 bases not matched to a gene; V was cut back by 5 bases and J by 1 base. This CDR3 contains 18 residues. The CDR3 here is CASSGTGQGPLRTDTQYF. DNA of the CDR3: TGTGCCAGCAGTGGAACAGGACAGGGGCCCCTGCGCACAGATACGCAGTATTTT. The variable domain in full, completed from reference TRBV9 and TRBJ2-3, reads DSGVTQTPKHLITATGQRVTLRCSPRSGDLSVYWYQQSLDQGLQFLIQYYNGEERAKGNILERFSAQQFPDLHSELNLSSLELGDSALYFCASSGTGQGPLRTDTQYFGPGTRLTVL.

The genes are TRBV5-1 and TRBJ2-3; either TRBD1 or TRBD2 may fit D (5 bases each). V was trimmed by 5 bases and J by 2 bases, leaving 9 bases between them. The CDR3 runs 13 residues. Germline V lookup: CDR1 SGHRS, CDR2 YFSETQ. DNA for the CDR3: TGCGCCAGCAGAGGGACGGTCACAGATACGCAGTATTTT. Its protein product is CASRGTVTDTQYF. The variable domain in full, with the rest retrieved from reference TRBV5-1 and TRBJ2-3, is KAGVTQTPRYLIKTRGQQVTLSCSPISGHRSVSWYQQTPGQGLQFLFEYFSETQRNKGNFPGRFSGRQFSNSRSEMNVSTLELGDSALYLCASRGTVTDTQYFGPGTRLTVL.

V usage is TRBV28 and J usage is TRBJ1-1; D gene uncertain. CDR1 is MDHEN, CDR2 SYDVKM, per germline. Trimming shortened V by 7 bases and J by 2 bases, and 8 bases separated the two germline ends. This CDR3 region has 12 residues. The CDR3: CASTRRNTEAFF. CDR3 sequence (DNA): TGTGCCAGCACTCGGAGAAACACTGAAGCTTTCTTT.

The chain recombines TRBV12-2 with TRBJ2-2; the table assigns TRBD2, which was not confirmed against the DNA. TRBV12-2 has pseudogene status. This CDR3 comprises 16 residues. The CDR3 DNA reads as TGTGCAAGTCGCTTTTGGCGCGGGAGGAACACCGGGGAGCTGTTTTTT. This codes for CASRFWRGRNTGELFF.

As to this clone: One end of the junction varies from germline; a read error may be responsible. This chain links TRBV27 with TRBJ2-1, with D possibly being TRBD2 (5 bases). This CDR3 has 13 amino acids. Germline V lookup: CDR1 MNHEY, CDR2 SMNVEV (reference sequence). The CDR3 DNA sequence: TGTGCCAGCAGACGTTTCGACTACGATGAGCAGTTCTTC. This sequence encodes CASRRFDYDEQFF.

Turning to this clone: A single base separates this from a much larger clone, so it may be a read error. J is TRBJ2-1 and V is TRBV7-7, with D perhaps given as TRBD1 or TRBD2 (5 bases each). CDR1 and CDR2 from the germline V gene are SSHAT and FNYEAQ (reference sequence). This CDR3 comprises 14 residues. V lost 0 bases, J lost 4 bases, and 7 bases lay in between. The DNA for the CDR3 is TGTGCCAGCAGCTTAGCGGGGGAATACAATGAGCAGTTCTTC. Amino acids: CASSLAGEYNEQFF.

The gene calls are TRBV14 and TRBJ1-1; D is unclear. The CDR3 sequence is 14 residues long. Trimming pared 2 bases from V and 0 bases from J, leaving 7 bases between. Germline CDR1 is SGHDN and CDR2 is FVKESK. CDR3 DNA: TGTGCCAGCAGCCAATATCCAATGAACACTGAAGCTTTCTTT. As protein: CASSQYPMNTEAFF.

V is TRBV5-1 and J is TRBJ1-1, with D possibly being TRBD1 (6 bases). CDR1 is SGHRS, CDR2 YFSETQ, per germline. This CDR3 spans 15 amino acids. The V end lost 2 bases, the J end lost 3 bases, and 14 bases lay between the germline ends. CDR3 amino acids: CASSFYKGGHTEAFF. The CDR3 DNA follows: TGCGCCAGCAGCTTCTACAAGGGGGGGCACACTGAAGCTTTCTTT.

The chain combines TRBV7-8 with TRBJ1-1, with D unclear. Germline assignment: CDR1 SGHVS and CDR2 FQNEAQ. This CDR3 comprises 14 residues. Between the trimmed V and J ends, which lost 6 bases and 5 bases, there was a span of 16 bases. The CDR3 sequence: CASSYPIWGTEAFF. The CDR3 region has the DNA TGTGCCAGCAGTTATCCTATTTGGGGAACTGAAGCTTTCTTT.

In its sample, this clone was seen a few times. This chain joins TRBV4-1 and TRBJ1-2, with D perhaps matching TRBD1 (6 bases). The CDR3 sequence is 14 residues long. Germline lookup yields CDR1 MGHRA and CDR2 YSYEKL. Trimming cost V 3 bases and J 6 bases, with 14 bases left between them. The DNA of the CDR3 is TGCGCCAGCAGCCAGGTTTATCGGACAGATGGCTACACCTTC. It codes for CASSQVYRTDGYTF.

This clone was detected a few times. The CDR3 loop reads CASSPTYSGSAQYF. CDR3 coding DNA: TGTGCCAGCAGCCCCACGTATAGCGGGAGTGCGCAGTACTTC. V and J are TRBV9 and TRBJ2-7; 9 bases align to TRBD2. The germline V gene has CDR1 SGDLS and CDR2 YYNGEE. Trimming at V came to 4 bases and at J to 9 bases, leaving 11 bases not matched to a gene. This CDR3 comprises 14 residues. The variable domain in full, with the rest retrieved from reference TRBV9 and TRBJ2-7, is DSGVTQTPKHLITATGQRVTLRCSPRSGDLSVYWYQQSLDQGLQFLIQYYNGEERAKGNILERFSAQQFPDLHSELNLSSLELGDSALYFCASSPTYSGSAQYFGPGTRLTVT.

In its sample, this clone was seen a few times. CDR3: CASSLYPPGAGSDTQYF. In DNA form, the CDR3 reads TGTGCCAGCAGTTTATACCCTCCGGGGGCTGGATCAGATACGCAGTATTTT. The V call is TRBV27, the J call TRBJ2-3; D is possibly TRBD1 or TRBD2 (6 bases each). Germline loops: CDR1 MNHEY, CDR2 SMNVEV (reference sequence). This CDR3 has 17 residues. Between the trimmed V and J ends, which lost 1 base and 4 bases, there was a span of 18 bases.

The chain recombines TRBV29-1 with TRBJ2-5; TRBD1 is a possible D gene (8 bases). Trimming shortened V by 3 bases and J by 4 bases, and 12 bases separated the two germline ends. The CDR3 is made up of 13 amino acids. The germline CDR1 and CDR2 sequences are SQVTM and ANQGSEA. The CDR3 bases are TGCAGCGTTGATACAGGGGGGGTAGAGACCCAGTACTTC. As protein: CSVDTGGVETQYF. The variable domain in full, completed from reference TRBV29-1 and TRBJ2-5, reads SAVISQKPSRDICQRGTSLTIQCQVDSQVTMMFWYRQQPGQSLTLIATANQGSEATYESGFVIDKFPISRPNLTFSTLTVSNMSPEDSSIYLCSVDTGGVETQYFGPGTRLLVL.

The chain couples TRBV19 to TRBJ2-7, with a tentative D call TRBD1 (5 bases). Trimming removed 6 bases at V and 0 bases at J, with 15 bases between. Germline V CDR1 and CDR2: LNHDA, SQIVND (reference sequence). This CDR3 has 15 amino acids. The CDR3 region is CASSRQGPSSYEQYF. The CDR3 nucleotides read TGTGCCAGTAGCAGGCAGGGCCCCAGCTCCTACGAGCAGTACTTC.

Note on this clone: Other DNA sequences of this sample code for an identical CDR3. The CDR3 DNA reads TGTGCCAGCAGCTTGGGGGGAGGCACTGAAGCTTTCTTT. Protein sequence: CASSLGGGTEAFF. This chain connects TRBV5-4 to TRBJ1-1; the D is unclear. CDR3 size: 13 residues. Germline CDR1 SGHNT, CDR2 YYREEE (reference sequence). V lost 0 bases and J lost 4, with 7 bases in between.

The chain has TRBV5-5 and TRBJ2-7; 7 positions match TRBD2. The CDR3 runs 15 residues. The germline V gene has CDR1 SGHKS and CDR2 YYEKEE (reference sequence). J lost 7 bases, V lost 0 bases, and 10 bases had no gene match. The CDR3 loop reads CASSLDPGGGREQYF. In DNA, the CDR3 is TGTGCCAGCAGCTTGGATCCGGGGGGAGGACGTGAGCAGTACTTC.

This clone is a singleton in its sample. The chain carries TRBV5-1 and TRBJ2-3; D not resolved. Trimming cost V 3 bases and J 6 bases, with 14 bases left between them. This CDR3 is built from 14 residues. The germline CDR1 and CDR2 sequences are SGHRS and YFSETQ. Here the CDR3 DNA reads TGCGCCAGCAGCTCACCCCTAGGGTCGGATACGCAGTATTTT. Protein product: CASSSPLGSDTQYF.

This clone was recorded a few times. This chain uses TRBV25-1 with TRBJ1-3; D gene uncertain. CDR3 size: 15 residues. Germline-derived CDR1 and CDR2 are MGHDK and SYGVNS. V gave up 1 base and J gave up 0 bases, with 7 bases separating them. DNA of the CDR3: TGTGCCAGCAGTGAATTTGGGGTCTCTGGAAACACCATATATTTT. It encodes CASSEFGVSGNTIYF.